This TCR beta chain was identified in a study of shared clonotypes between healthy human individuals. Across the whole study: Serving as donors were a couple of women and three men, whose ages spanned 18 to 49.

Germline-derived CDR1 and CDR2 are SGHDN and FVKESK. This CDR3 region has 12 residues. As defined, naive CD8 cells were CD45RO-negative and positively selected for CCR7, with terminally differentiated effector memory CD45RA+ cells excluded. Healthy and HIV-negative, the adult donors had no recent acute infections or vaccinations. Study-level results: Shared clonotypes: 4.5% to 6% naive CD4, around 3.4% naive CD8, about 2.4% memory CD4, 0.35% to 0.5% memory CD8. Among donors, clonotype sharing was expected to be affected by sequencing depth.

The protocol was immunoSEQ multiplex PCR, while the TCRdb copy is restricted to in-frame clones and leaves out a portion. The data show some 2.1 million clones, with approximately 94% seen just once and about 1.1% held by the top ten. Comment on this clone: Its antigen is not known.

This TCR was recovered from a young man in good health. Sequenced sample: naive CD8+ T cells sorted from blood. V and J are TRBV14 and TRBJ2-2; D is tentatively TRBD1 or TRBD2 (6 bases each). This CDR3 reads CVSQGRTGELFF. CDR3 bases: TGTGTATCCCAGGGGAGGACCGGGGAGCTGTTTTTT.